One and the same sample provided the 3 T cell receptor beta chains below, sequenced in a study of technical replicates of blood from a few donors. Only in-frame clones appear in the TCRdb table, and some are missing; sequencing was by immunoSEQ multiplex PCR. The sample lists roughly 13,000 clones, almost 85% occurring once. The sequenced sample consisted of PBMCs. Every receptor here comes from a human donor in good health.

The chain links TRBV6-5 to TRBJ1-4; weak D call: TRBD1 (6 bases). Germline lookup yields CDR1 MNHEY and CDR2 SVGAGI. V lost 6 bases and J lost 6, with 11 bases in between. The CDR3 covers 13 residues. The CDR3 sequence: CASRDSLDEKLFF. CDR3 DNA sequence: TGTGCCAGCAGGGACAGCCTGGATGAAAAACTGTTTTTT.

The chain carries TRBV9 and TRBJ1-1; D remains unclear. Germline CDR1 reads SGDLS; CDR2 reads YYNGEE. This CDR3 has 15 residues. Trimming took off 3 bases at V and 4 bases at J, with 16 bases between the two ends. CDR3 loop: CASSAREGSGTEAFF. CDR3 sequence (DNA): TGTGCCAGCAGCGCCCGGGAAGGCTCCGGCACTGAAGCTTTCTTT.

The chain employs TRBV6-1 and TRBJ2-1; TRBD2 is a possible D gene (7 bases). With 7 bases removed from V and 6 bases from J, the gap between germline ends came to 19 bases. Germline CDR1 is MNHNS and CDR2 is SASEGT. CDR3 size: 15 residues. The CDR3 DNA reads TGTGCCAGCACCCAAAGGGGGGGCCTTTTCAATGAGCAGTTCTTC. This gives the protein CASTQRGGLFNEQFF.